A single sample gave rise to the 27 T cell receptor beta chains below, sequenced in a study of CD8+ T cells in alopecia areata (dated by TCRdb to 2016 to 2018). From alopecia areata patients, peripheral blood was collected along with lesional scalp punch biopsies. Libraries came from the immunoSEQ multiplex PCR assay. To provide template for TCR sequencing, every sample had RNA extracted and reverse transcribed into cDNA. TCRdb holds this immuneACCESS table with in-frame rearrangements only. Some clones are missing; in checked studies, unresolved V genes explain under half, and the rest has no known cause. A total of over 15,000 clones appear in this sample, less than 70% of them only once. The ten largest clones represent around an eighth of the sample. Input material: skin. The receptors stem from a human donor with alopecia areata.

The genes are TRBV29-1 and TRBJ1-1; 7 nucleotides line up with TRBD1. CDR1 is SQVTM, CDR2 ANQGSEA, per germline. V shed 7 bases and J 5 bases; nucleotides not matched to a gene: 19. This CDR3 contains 16 residues. The CDR3 DNA is TGCAGCGCAGGGGGTGTGAGAGTAGGGGGCCTGACTGAAGCTTTCTTT. This codes for CSAGGVRVGGLTEAFF.

By sample fraction, this clone is medium-sized. The chain recombines TRBV5-1 with TRBJ2-3; D remains unclear. The CDR3 totals 17 residues. Between the trimmed V and J ends, which lost 4 bases and 0 bases, there was a span of 18 bases. Germline values: CDR1 SGHRS, CDR2 YFSETQ. The CDR3 nucleotides read TGCGCCAGCAGCCAAAACGGCGGTAGAACTAGCACAGATACGCAGTATTTT. Encoded protein: CASSQNGGRTSTDTQYF.

This rearrangement joins TRBV5-4 to TRBJ2-1; D possibly corresponds to TRBD2 (5 bases). Germline values: CDR1 SGHNT, CDR2 YYREEE (reference sequence). Trimming cost V 2 bases and J 6 bases, with 9 bases left between them. The CDR3 spans 13 residues. The CDR3 sequence: CASSFQAANEQFF. The CDR3 nucleotides read TGTGCCAGCAGCTTTCAAGCGGCCAATGAGCAGTTCTTC.

This clone has just one count. V gene TRBV2 combines with J gene TRBJ1-5, with D maybe TRBD1 (6 bases). The V and J ends lost 8 bases and 1 base respectively, with 15 bases between them. Looked up from germline, CDR1 is SNHLY and CDR2 is FYNNEI. This CDR3 contains 15 residues. The CDR3 sequence is CASQGQGMSNQPQHF. In DNA, the CDR3 is TGTGCCAGCCAGGGCCAGGGGATGAGCAATCAGCCCCAGCATTTT.

This clone was detected only a few times. This rearrangement joins TRBV6-6 to TRBJ1-1; 7 bases map to TRBD1. V dropped 4 bases and J dropped 0; count of bases not matched to a gene: 5. Germline CDR1 and CDR2: MNHNY and SVGAGI (reference sequence). CDR3 length: 15 amino acids. The CDR3 region has the DNA TGTGCCAGCAGTTGGACAGGCTTGATGAACACTGAAGCTTTCTTT. The encoded protein is CASSWTGLMNTEAFF.

This sequence joins TRBV27 and TRBJ2-1; TRBD2 agrees at 13 bases. J was trimmed by 0 bases and V by 2 bases; bases with no gene match: 4. The CDR3 length is 18 residues. CDR1 MNHEY and CDR2 SMNVEV come from the germline V gene (reference sequence). DNA for the CDR3: TGTGCCAGCAGTTTAGGACTAGCGGGAGAGAGCTCCTACAATGAGCAGTTCTTC. Amino acid sequence: CASSLGLAGESSYNEQFF.

CDR3 residues: CASSFGTTKETQYF. The CDR3 coding sequence is TGCGCCAGCAGCTTCGGGACAACGAAAGAGACCCAGTACTTC. The rearrangement uses TRBV4-1 and TRBJ2-5; TRBD1 might be the D (6 bases). CDR1 and CDR2 (germline): MGHRA, YSYEKL. The CDR3 runs to 14 residues. Between the trimmed V and J ends, which lost 5 bases and 3 bases, there was a span of 13 bases.

This chain links TRBV4-1 with TRBJ2-1; D unclear. V lost 2 bases and J 6 bases, leaving 17 bases between the germline ends. The CDR3 loop spans 16 amino acids. Germline V CDR1 and CDR2: MGHRA, YSYEKL. The CDR3 sequence: CASSQPPGPFTNEQFF. The DNA of the CDR3 is TGCGCCAGCAGCCAACCACCGGGCCCCTTCACCAATGAGCAGTTCTTC.

The chain employs TRBV5-1 and TRBJ2-7, with D tentatively TRBD1 (5 bases). This CDR3 contains 14 residues. Between the trimmed V and J ends, which lost 1 base and 3 bases, there was a span of 11 bases. Germline CDR1 reads SGHRS; CDR2 reads YFSETQ. The CDR3 sequence: CASSLHWQGYEQYF. CDR3 DNA sequence: TGCGCCAGCAGCTTGCACTGGCAGGGCTACGAGCAGTACTTC. Full variable domain (remainder filled in from reference TRBV5-1 and TRBJ2-7): KAGVTQTPRYLIKTRGQQVTLSCSPISGHRSVSWYQQTPGQGLQFLFEYFSETQRNKGNFPGRFSGRQFSNSRSEMNVSTLELGDSALYLCASSLHWQGYEQYFGPGTRLTVT.

This rearrangement joins TRBV19 to TRBJ1-1; unclear D gene. The CDR3 runs 13 residues. In germline, CDR1 is LNHDA, CDR2 SQIVND (reference sequence). Trimming took off 6 bases at V and 3 bases at J, with 11 bases between the two ends. The CDR3 DNA reads TGTGCCAGTAGGCTGGTATTCGACACTGAAGCTTTCTTT. This translates into CASRLVFDTEAFF.

V is TRBV9 and J is TRBJ2-1; no clear D. Between the trimmed V and J ends, which lost 0 bases and 9 bases, there was a span of 7 bases. The CDR3 is 12 residues long. Germline assignment: CDR1 SGDLS and CDR2 YYNGEE. The CDR3 DNA is TGTGCCAGCAGCGTAGGAGCCTCTGAGCAGTTCTTC. Translation gives CASSVGASEQFF.

The chain carries TRBV28 and TRBJ2-5; weak D call: TRBD1 (5 bases). CDR3 size: 18 residues. CDR1 is MDHEN and CDR2 is SYDVKM in the germline V gene. The V end was cut by 6 bases, the J end by 4 bases, with 27 bases between. The CDR3 reads CASSLYESTASWGETQYF. In DNA form, the CDR3 reads TGTGCCAGCAGCCTGTACGAATCGACAGCCTCGTGGGGAGAGACCCAGTACTTC.

The rearrangement uses TRBV4-2 and TRBJ2-1; tentative D call: TRBD1 (6 bases). V gave up 5 bases and J gave up 4 bases, with 15 bases separating them. Germline V gene data show CDR1 as LGHNA and CDR2 as YNFKEQ. The CDR3 contains 15 residues. As DNA, the CDR3 is TGTGCCAGCAGCTCAGGACAGCAAAAGTACAATGAGCAGTTCTTC. Protein: CASSSGQQKYNEQFF.

This clone showed up just a few times. The chain couples TRBV29-1 to TRBJ2-3, with D hard to call. The CDR3 runs to 11 residues. CDR1 and CDR2 from the germline V gene are SQVTM and ANQGSEA. Trimming took 3 bases from V and 6 from J, leaving 7 bases between them. The DNA for the CDR3 is TGCAGCGTTGAGCTTTACGATACGCAGTATTTT. The encoded protein is CSVELYDTQYF.

The rearrangement links TRBV6-5 to TRBJ1-1; D perhaps matches TRBD1 (6 bases). Trimming stripped 10 bases from V and 3 bases from J, with 15 bases between. The CDR3 consists of 13 residues. CDR1 is MNHEY, CDR2 SVGAGI, per germline. CDR3 sequence: CATSLRGDTEAFF. The DNA of the CDR3 is TGTGCCACATCCCTGAGGGGGGACACTGAAGCTTTCTTT.

This clone is medium-sized in the sample. The sample contains more than one DNA sequence encoding this CDR3. V gene TRBV7-9 combines with J gene TRBJ2-7; D tentatively reads TRBD1 or TRBD2 (7 bases each). This CDR3 has 13 residues. V was trimmed by 1 base and J by 12 bases, leaving 16 bases between them. Germline-derived CDR1 and CDR2 are SEHNR and FQNEAQ (reference sequence). The CDR3 here is CASSLDRQGGRYF. In DNA form, the CDR3 reads TGTGCCAGCAGCTTAGACCGACAGGGAGGGCGGTACTTC.

The sample holds a few counts of this clone. The chain joins TRBV18 to TRBJ2-1; TRBD2 might be the D (5 bases). The V end lost 0 bases, the J end lost 0 bases, and 15 bases lay between the germline ends. The CDR3 spans 18 residues. Germline V gene sequence: CDR1 KGHSH, CDR2 LQKENI. This CDR3 reads CASSPPFLGLPSYNEQFF. CDR3 sequence (DNA): TGTGCCAGCTCACCACCGTTTCTAGGACTCCCCTCCTACAATGAGCAGTTCTTC.

The CDR3 sequence is CASSLVIGSAGELFF. The DNA of the CDR3 is TGCGCCAGCAGCTTGGTGATCGGTTCCGCCGGGGAGCTGTTTTTT. The chain is built from TRBV5-1 and TRBJ2-2; D remains ambiguous. The CDR3 loop spans 15 amino acids. Looked up from germline, CDR1 is SGHRS and CDR2 is YFSETQ. V lost 0 bases, J lost 6 bases, and 12 bases lay in between.

The genes are TRBV19 and TRBJ1-4, with D possibly matching TRBD1 (5 bases). The CDR3 runs 15 residues. Germline assignment: CDR1 LNHDA and CDR2 SQIVND (reference sequence). Trimming removed 5 bases from V and 7 bases from J, with 17 bases in between. CDR3 region: CASSPGRGLTEKLFF. The CDR3 coding sequence is TGTGCCAGTAGTCCTGGGAGGGGATTAACTGAAAAACTGTTTTTT.

This sequence joins TRBV7-9 and TRBJ1-1; no clear D. This CDR3 has 15 amino acids. CDR1 SEHNR and CDR2 FQNEAQ come from the germline V gene (reference sequence). V lost 0 bases and J lost 4, with 12 bases in between. The CDR3 here is CASSLALGIGTEAFF. The CDR3 DNA follows: TGTGCCAGCAGCTTAGCGCTGGGGATAGGCACTGAAGCTTTCTTT.

The chain employs TRBV25-1 and TRBJ2-2; the match to TRBD1 covers 10 bases. CDR3 size: 16 residues. V gave up 6 bases and J gave up 3 bases; unmatched junction bases: 7. In germline, CDR1 is MGHDK, CDR2 SYGVNS. The CDR3 DNA reads as TGTGCCAGCAGGGGGACAGGGGAGAGGTACACCGGGGAGCTGTTTTTT. Translating it yields CASRGTGERYTGELFF.

A few counts support this clone. The chain recombines TRBV4-2 with TRBJ2-1; TRBD2 aligns across 13 bases. Germline trimming cut 4 bases from V and 9 bases from J; bases unmatched to any gene: 9. The CDR3 is 16 amino acids. Germline values: CDR1 LGHNA, CDR2 YNFKEQ. The CDR3 protein is CASSLGLAGVRGEQFF. In DNA form, the CDR3 reads TGTGCCAGCAGCCTCGGACTAGCGGGAGTTCGGGGTGAGCAGTTCTTC.

CDR3 sequence reads: CASSQEGTGDETQYF. CDR3 nucleotide sequence: TGTGCCAGCAGCCAAGAAGGGACAGGCGACGAGACCCAGTACTTC. J is TRBJ2-5 and V is TRBV5-4; 8 positions agree with TRBD1. The V and J ends lost 4 bases and 5 bases, in that order; junction bases with no gene match: 10. The CDR3 loop spans 15 amino acids. Germline CDR1 and CDR2: SGHNT and YYREEE (reference sequence).

V is TRBV7-9 and J is TRBJ2-7; D assignment may be TRBD1 or TRBD2 (5 bases each). Germline V gene lookup returns CDR1 SEHNR and CDR2 FQNEAQ (reference sequence). The CDR3 extends over 18 amino acids. The V end was cut by 4 bases, the J end by 1 base, with 23 bases between. CDR3 nucleotide sequence: TGTGCCAGCAGCTCAGATCGATTGTGGGGGATGGCATCCTACGAGCAGTACTTC. It codes for CASSSDRLWGMASYEQYF.

The chain combines TRBV27 with TRBJ2-2, with 10 bases matching TRBD1. The CDR3 is 16 residues long. Germline values: CDR1 MNHEY, CDR2 SMNVEV (reference sequence). V lost 5 bases and J lost 3; bases outside the gene matches: 6. The CDR3 reads CASSRGGQGYTGELFF. The DNA of the CDR3 is TGTGCCAGCAGTCGGGGGGGACAGGGGTACACCGGGGAGCTGTTTTTT.

The genes are TRBV25-1 and TRBJ2-3, with D maybe TRBD1 (5 bases). Germline V lookup: CDR1 MGHDK, CDR2 SYGVNS. The CDR3 loop spans 14 amino acids. V shed 7 bases and J shed 2 bases, with 13 bases lying between them. DNA of the CDR3: TGTGCCAGCATAGGGGCACTTTACACAGATACGCAGTATTTT. Its protein product is CASIGALYTDTQYF.

This clone was seen more than once but under ten times. The J gene is TRBJ1-2, the V gene TRBV5-5, with 9 bases aligning to TRBD1. This CDR3 has 15 amino acids. The J segment lost 4 bases and the V segment lost 0 bases, leaving 4 bases of the junction unmatched. Germline-derived CDR1 and CDR2 are SGHKS and YYEKEE (reference sequence). The CDR3 loop reads CASSLAQTGGYGYTF. CDR3 sequence (DNA): TGTGCCAGCAGCTTGGCCCAGACAGGGGGCTATGGCTACACCTTC.